This TCR beta chain comes out of a study of blood T cell repertoires in COVID-19. Data came from immunoSEQ multiplex PCR; TCRdb stores just in-frame clones and leaves some out. The table has about 140,000 clones, over 60% seen once. Donors were grouped by their self-reported clinical history. The CDR3 length is 12 residues. From germline, CDR1 is GTSNPN and CDR2 SVGIG (reference sequence). V lost 1 base and J lost 5, with 9 bases in between. The TCR originated in a woman aged 45 to 65 who had recovered from COVID-19. The chain couples TRBV30 to TRBJ2-7; weak D call: TRBD2 (5 bases). Specimen: PBMCs or T cells enriched from blood (not recorded which). The CDR3 protein is CAWSAWGDEQYF. In DNA, the CDR3 is TGTGCCTGGAGTGCCTGGGGAGACGAGCAGTACTTC.